The sample holds many counts of the clone carrying this T cell receptor (beta chain). The CDR3 extends over 12 amino acids. Germline CDR1 DFQATT, CDR2 SNEGSKA (reference sequence). The ends were cut back, 2 bases at V and 7 bases at J, with 8 bases in the middle. First-strand cDNA used TRAV- and TRBV-specific primers, covering alpha and beta chains. It was with a constant-region primer and a V-primer adapter that TCRs were amplified over about 20 PCR cycles. TCRdb independently ran MiXCR on the reads; one entry per CDR3 protein. The sample includes tens of thousands of distinct CDR3 sequences, 26% of them seen just once. The sample comes from a study of low-dose radiotherapy and immunotherapy resistance in tumors. Described time point: before trial treatment.

The receptor was derived from a male donor with rectosigmoid adenocarcinoma. The source material was PBMCs, sampled before treatment. The gene calls are TRBV20-1 and TRBJ1-4, with a possible D match to TRBD1 (5 bases). The CDR3 is CSARSDIEKLFF. The CDR3 DNA is TGCAGTGCTAGATCGGACATTGAAAAACTGTTTTTT.